This T cell receptor (beta chain) was recorded in a study of blood T cell repertoires in COVID-19. The germline gives CDR1 MDHEN, CDR2 SYDVKM. Trimming shortened V by 7 bases and J by 0 bases, and 10 bases separated the two germline ends. This CDR3 spans 13 amino acids. The data were produced by immunoSEQ multiplex PCR, yet TCRdb's version contains in-frame clones alone and is incomplete. This table has roughly 100,000 clones, roughly 80% appearing once. This chain joins TRBV28 and TRBJ2-7; weak D call: TRBD1 (6 bases). The TCR sequence derives from a woman aged 80 or older with acute or convalescent COVID-19. The sequencing input was peripheral blood. The CDR3 protein is CASKGTNSYEQYF. In DNA form, the CDR3 reads TGTGCCAGCAAGGGGACAAACTCCTACGAGCAGTACTTC.